This TCR beta chain was recorded in a study of T cell responses to AZD1222 COVID-19 vaccine. Trimming at V came to 4 bases and at J to 4 bases, leaving 2 bases not matched to a gene. The CDR3 sequence is 15 residues long. Germline CDR1 and CDR2: SGHAT and FQDESV (reference sequence). A single count supports this clone. The antigen is unknown. Sequenced by immunoSEQ multiplex PCR; TCRdb stores in-frame clones only, minus some. Of 75,000 to 95,000 clones listed, approximately 90% are singletons. The study's findings and limits: Nearly half of spike-specific TCRs reportedly go after variant regions that carry no mutations. Spike-specific TCR breadth and depth rose after two AZD1222 doses. Clonal diversity was possibly underestimated; the donors were predominantly white British and more often female.

The source material was peripheral blood, sampled on day 0 of MenACWY control vaccination. This TCR was sampled from an adult in good health. This chain connects TRBV11-1 to TRBJ2-2, with TRBD1 identical over 11 bases. The CDR3 here is CASSWGQGGTGELFF. Here the CDR3 DNA reads TGTGCCAGCAGCTGGGGACAGGGGGGCACCGGGGAGCTGTTTTTT.